This T cell receptor (beta chain) was retrieved from a study of blood T cells in healthy people across ages. Then a second PCR, running roughly 6 to 11 cycles, was carried out with a sample-barcoded 5' primer and a J-beta primer mix. Template switching added a 12-random-nucleotide identifier to every cDNA molecule. MiXCR, applied by TCRdb to the 5' RACE reads, yields one record per CDR3 protein. The sample contains 700,000 to 1,000,000 distinct CDR3 sequences, approximately 48% of which appear only once. Looked up from germline, CDR1 is MNHEY and CDR2 is SVGEGT. This CDR3 comprises 18 residues. V was clipped by 2 bases and J by 8 bases; unmatched bases: 17. There are a few counts of this clonotype.

The genes are TRBV6-2 or TRBV6-3 and TRBJ1-4, with 7 nucleotides matching TRBD1. The sequencing sample was made of blood. The sequence came from a man aged 60 to 69 in good health. The CDR3 loop reads CASSYTKDRRWEEEKLFF. CDR3 DNA: TGTGCCAGCAGTTACACGAAGGACAGGAGGTGGGAGGAGGAAAAACTGTTTTTT.